This record concerns one T cell receptor beta chain sequence. Its antigen is as yet unknown. Time point of the sample: 20-29 weeks after completion of therapy. Clones were sequenced by immunoSEQ multiplex PCR, and TCRdb holds only the in-frame ones, with some missing. The profile shows about 20,000 clones, 84% of them singletons. Per the germline V gene, CDR1 is SNHLY and CDR2 is FYNNEI. The CDR3 runs 14 residues. With 6 bases removed from V and 2 bases from J, the gap between germline ends came to 11 bases. This sample was taken from a study of T cell therapy after organ transplantation. General study points: Confounding by concurrent antirejection or antiviral medications was not assessed.

The specimen comprised CD8+ T cells from blood, sampled after autologous CMV-specific T cell therapy. The sequence was collected from a human patient who had received a solid organ transplant and had CMV disease. Certain T cells may be donor cells from the graft. The V and J genes are TRBV2 and TRBJ1-5; no clear D. CDR3 loop: CASRGSWGNQPQHF. The CDR3, as DNA: TGTGCCAGCAGAGGAAGTTGGGGCAATCAGCCCCAGCATTTT.